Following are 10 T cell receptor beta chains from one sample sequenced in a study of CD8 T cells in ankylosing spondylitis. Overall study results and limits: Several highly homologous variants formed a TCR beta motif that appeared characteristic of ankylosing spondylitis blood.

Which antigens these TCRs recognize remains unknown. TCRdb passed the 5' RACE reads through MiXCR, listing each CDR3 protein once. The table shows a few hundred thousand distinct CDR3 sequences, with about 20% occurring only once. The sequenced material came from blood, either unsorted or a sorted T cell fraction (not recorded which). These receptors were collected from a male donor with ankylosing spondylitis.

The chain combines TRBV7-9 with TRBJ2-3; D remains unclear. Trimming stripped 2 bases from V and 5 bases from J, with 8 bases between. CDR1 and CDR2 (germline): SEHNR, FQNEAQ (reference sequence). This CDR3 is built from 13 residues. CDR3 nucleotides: TGTGCCAGCAGCTTATTATCGGGAGATACGCAGTATTTT. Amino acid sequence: CASSLLSGDTQYF. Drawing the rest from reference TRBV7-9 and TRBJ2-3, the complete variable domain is DTGVSQNPRHKITKRGQNVTFRCDPISEHNRLYWYRQTLGQGPEFLTYFQNEAQLEKSRLLSDRFSAERPKGSFSTLEIQRTEQGDSAMYLCASSLLSGDTQYFGPGTRLTVL.

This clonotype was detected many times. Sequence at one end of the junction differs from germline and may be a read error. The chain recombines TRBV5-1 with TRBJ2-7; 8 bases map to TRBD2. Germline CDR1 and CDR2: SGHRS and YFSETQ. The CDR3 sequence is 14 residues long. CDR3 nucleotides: TGTGCCAGCAGCCTAAGCGGGAGCTCCTACGAGCAGTACTTC. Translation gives CASSLSGSSYEQYF.

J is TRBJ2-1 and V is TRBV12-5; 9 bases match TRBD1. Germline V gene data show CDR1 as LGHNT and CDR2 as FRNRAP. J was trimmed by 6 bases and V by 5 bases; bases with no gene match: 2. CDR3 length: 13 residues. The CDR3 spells CASGLTGGNEQFF. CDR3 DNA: TGTGCTAGTGGTCTGACAGGGGGCAATGAGCAGTTCTTC.

This CDR3 reads CASSLGYTPGGNQPQHF. In DNA, the CDR3 is TGCGCCAGCAGCTTGGGGTATACCCCGGGGGGCAATCAGCCCCAGCATTTT. The chain combines TRBV5-1 with TRBJ1-5, with TRBD1 as a possible D gene (5 bases). V shed 0 bases and J shed 2 bases, with 15 bases lying between them. This CDR3 region has 17 residues. Germline-derived CDR1 and CDR2 are SGHRS and YFSETQ.

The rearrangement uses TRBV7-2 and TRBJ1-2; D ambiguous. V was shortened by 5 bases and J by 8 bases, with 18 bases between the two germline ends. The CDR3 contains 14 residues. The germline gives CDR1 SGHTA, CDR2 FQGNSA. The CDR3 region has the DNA TGTGCCAGCAGCCCCGCGAGGACCACTTGGGGCTACACCTTC. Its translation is CASSPARTTWGYTF.

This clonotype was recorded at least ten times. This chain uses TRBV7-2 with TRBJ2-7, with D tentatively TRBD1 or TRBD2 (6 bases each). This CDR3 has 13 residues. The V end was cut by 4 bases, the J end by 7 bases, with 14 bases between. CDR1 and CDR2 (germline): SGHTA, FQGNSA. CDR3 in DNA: TGTGCCAGCAGCTCCGGACAGCGGGCGGAGCAGTACTTC. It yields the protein CASSSGQRAEQYF.

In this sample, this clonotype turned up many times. CDR3 residues: CASSRGRVLYNEQFF. The CDR3 nucleotides read TGTGCCAGCAGCCGGGGGAGAGTACTCTACAATGAGCAGTTCTTC. The chain joins TRBV3-1 to TRBJ2-1, with D perhaps assigned TRBD1 or TRBD2 (5 bases each). There are 15 residues in the CDR3. Trimming pared 4 bases from V and 3 bases from J, leaving 13 bases between. Germline CDR1 and CDR2: LGHDT and YNNKEL (reference sequence).

The CDR3 coding sequence is TGTGCCAGCAGCTTAGCATCGGGACTAGCGGGAGTCCCAGGGTCCAATGAGCAGTTCTTC. Residues: CASSLASGLAGVPGSNEQFF. This sequence joins TRBV7-6 and TRBJ2-1, with TRBD2 matching over 14 bases. This CDR3 comprises 20 residues. Per the germline V gene, CDR1 is SGHVS and CDR2 is FNYEAQ. Trimming at V came to 0 bases and at J to 6 bases, leaving 13 bases not matched to a gene.

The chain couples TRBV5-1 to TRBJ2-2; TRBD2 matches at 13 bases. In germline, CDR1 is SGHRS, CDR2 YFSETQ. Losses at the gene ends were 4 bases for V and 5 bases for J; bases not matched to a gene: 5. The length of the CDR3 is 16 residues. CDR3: CASSEPGLAGTGELFF. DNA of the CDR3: TGCGCCAGCAGCGAACCGGGACTAGCGGGAACCGGGGAGCTGTTTTTT. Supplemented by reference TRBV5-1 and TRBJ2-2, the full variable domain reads KAGVTQTPRYLIKTRGQQVTLSCSPISGHRSVSWYQQTPGQGLQFLFEYFSETQRNKGNFPGRFSGRQFSNSRSEMNVSTLELGDSALYLCASSEPGLAGTGELFFGEGSRLTVL.

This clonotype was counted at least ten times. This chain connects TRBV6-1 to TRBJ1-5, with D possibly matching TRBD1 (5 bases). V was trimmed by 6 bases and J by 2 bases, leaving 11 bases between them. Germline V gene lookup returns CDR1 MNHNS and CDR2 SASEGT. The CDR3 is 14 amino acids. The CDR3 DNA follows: TGTGCCAGCAGGGGGGGAGGTGGCAATCAGCCCCAGCATTTT. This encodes CASRGGGGNQPQHF.